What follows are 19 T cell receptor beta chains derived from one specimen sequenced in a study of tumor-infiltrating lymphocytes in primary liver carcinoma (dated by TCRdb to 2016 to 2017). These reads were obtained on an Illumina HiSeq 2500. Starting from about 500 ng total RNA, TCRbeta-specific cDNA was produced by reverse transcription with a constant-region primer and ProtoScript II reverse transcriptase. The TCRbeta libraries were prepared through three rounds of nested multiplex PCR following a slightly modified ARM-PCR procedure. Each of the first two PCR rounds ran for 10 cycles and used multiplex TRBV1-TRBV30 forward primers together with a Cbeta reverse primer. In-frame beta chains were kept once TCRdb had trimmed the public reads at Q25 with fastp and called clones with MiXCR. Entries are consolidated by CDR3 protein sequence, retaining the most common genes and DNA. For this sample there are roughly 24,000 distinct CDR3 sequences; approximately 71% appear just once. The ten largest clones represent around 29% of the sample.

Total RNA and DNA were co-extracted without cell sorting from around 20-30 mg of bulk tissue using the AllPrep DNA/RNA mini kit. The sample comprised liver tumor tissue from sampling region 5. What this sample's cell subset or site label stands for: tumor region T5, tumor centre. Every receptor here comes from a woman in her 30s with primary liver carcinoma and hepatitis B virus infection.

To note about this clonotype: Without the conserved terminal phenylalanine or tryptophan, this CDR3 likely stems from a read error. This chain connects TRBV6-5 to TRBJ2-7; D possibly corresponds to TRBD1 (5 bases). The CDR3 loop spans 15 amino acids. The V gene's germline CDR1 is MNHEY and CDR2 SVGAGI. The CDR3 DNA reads TGTGACAGCAGTTACAAGGACATCAGCTCCTACGAGCAGTACCTC. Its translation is CDSSYKDISSYEQYL.

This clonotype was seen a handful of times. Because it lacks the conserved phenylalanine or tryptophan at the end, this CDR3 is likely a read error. CDR3 coding DNA: TGTGCCAGCAGTTACGCCAGTACGGGTCTAGCGGGAGGGCCTAACAATGAGCAGTTCTCC. Its translation is CASSYASTGLAGGPNNEQFS. J is TRBJ2-1 and V is TRBV6-2 or TRBV6-3, with 12 bases identical to TRBD2. The CDR3 contains 20 residues. Germline-derived CDR1 and CDR2 are MNHEY and SVGEGT. The J segment lost 5 bases and the V segment lost 2 bases, leaving 16 bases of the junction unmatched.

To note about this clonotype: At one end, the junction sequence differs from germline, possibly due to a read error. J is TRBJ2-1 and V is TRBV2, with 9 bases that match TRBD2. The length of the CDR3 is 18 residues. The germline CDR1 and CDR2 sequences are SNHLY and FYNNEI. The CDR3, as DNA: TGTGTCAGCAGTGAAACTGTTGGCGGGAGGGTCCTTACCAATGAGCAGTTCTTC. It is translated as CVSSETVGGRVLTNEQFF.

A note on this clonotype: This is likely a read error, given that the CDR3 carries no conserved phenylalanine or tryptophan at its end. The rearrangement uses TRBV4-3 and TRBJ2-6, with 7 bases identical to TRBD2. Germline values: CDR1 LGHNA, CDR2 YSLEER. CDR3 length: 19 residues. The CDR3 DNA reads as TGCACCAGCAGCCAAGAAACTAGCGTGAGATTCTCTGGGGCCAACGTCCTGACTTCC. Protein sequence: CTSSQETSVRFSGANVLTS.

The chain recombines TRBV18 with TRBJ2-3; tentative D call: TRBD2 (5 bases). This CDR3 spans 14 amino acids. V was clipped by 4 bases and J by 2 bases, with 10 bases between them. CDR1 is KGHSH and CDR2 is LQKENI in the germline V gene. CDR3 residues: CASSLPGVTDTQYF. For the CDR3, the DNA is TGTGCCAGCTCACTCCCCGGGGTCACAGATACGCAGTATTTT. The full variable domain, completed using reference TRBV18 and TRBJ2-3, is NAGVMQNPRHLVRRRGQEARLRCSPMKGHSHVYWYRQLPEEGLKFMVYLQKENIIDESGMPKERFSAEFPKEGPSILRIQQVVRGDSAAYFCASSLPGVTDTQYFGPGTRLTVL.

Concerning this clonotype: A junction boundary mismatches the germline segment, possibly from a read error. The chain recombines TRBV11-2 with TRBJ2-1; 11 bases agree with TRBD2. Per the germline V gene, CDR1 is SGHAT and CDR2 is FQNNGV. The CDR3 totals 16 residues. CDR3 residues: CTSSTSLAGGYNEQFF. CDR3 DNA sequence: TGTACCAGTAGCACCTCTCTAGCGGGAGGATACAATGAGCAGTTTTTC.

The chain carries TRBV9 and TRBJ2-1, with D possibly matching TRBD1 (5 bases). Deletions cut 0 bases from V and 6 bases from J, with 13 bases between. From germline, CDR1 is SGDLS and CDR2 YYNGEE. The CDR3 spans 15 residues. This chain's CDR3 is CASSVGGPPFNEQFF. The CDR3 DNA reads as TGTGCCAGCAGCGTAGGGGGCCCCCCCTTCAATGAGCAGTTCTTC. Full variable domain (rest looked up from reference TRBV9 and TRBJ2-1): DSGVTQTPKHLITATGQRVTLRCSPRSGDLSVYWYQQSLDQGLQFLIQYYNGEERAKGNILERFSAQQFPDLHSELNLSSLELGDSALYFCASSVGGPPFNEQFFGPGTRLTVL.

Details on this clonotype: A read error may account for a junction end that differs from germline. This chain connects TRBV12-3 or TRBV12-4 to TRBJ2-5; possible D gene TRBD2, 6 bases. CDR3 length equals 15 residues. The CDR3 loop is CASSTYPGSKETQYF. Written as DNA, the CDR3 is TGTGCAAGCAGCACCTACCCCGGGAGCAAAGAAACCCAGTACTTC.

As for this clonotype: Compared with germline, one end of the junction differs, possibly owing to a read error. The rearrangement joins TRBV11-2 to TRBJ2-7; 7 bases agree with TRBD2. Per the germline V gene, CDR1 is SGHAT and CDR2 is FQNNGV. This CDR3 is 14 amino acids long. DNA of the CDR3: TGTACCAGCAACCCGCCGGGACTACACTACGAGCAGAACTTC. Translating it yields CTSNPPGLHYEQNF.

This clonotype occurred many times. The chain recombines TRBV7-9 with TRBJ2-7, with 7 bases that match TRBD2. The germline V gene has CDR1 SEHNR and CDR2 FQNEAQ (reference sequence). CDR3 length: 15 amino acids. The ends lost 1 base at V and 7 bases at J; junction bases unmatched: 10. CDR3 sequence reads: CASSLEVAGPREQYF. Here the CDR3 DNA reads TGTGCCAGCAGCTTAGAGGTAGCGGGTCCCCGGGAGCAGTACTTC.

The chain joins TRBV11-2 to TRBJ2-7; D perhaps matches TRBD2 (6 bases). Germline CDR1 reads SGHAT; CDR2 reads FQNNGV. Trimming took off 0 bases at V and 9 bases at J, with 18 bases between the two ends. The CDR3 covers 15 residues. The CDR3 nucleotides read TGTGCCAGCAGCTTAGAATGGAGGGGTCTACGCGGGCAGTACTTC. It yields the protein CASSLEWRGLRGQYF.

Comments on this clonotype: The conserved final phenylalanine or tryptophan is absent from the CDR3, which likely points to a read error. The CDR3 reads CAISHTATRDEQFL. CDR3 coding DNA: TGTGCCATCAGTCACACGGCGACCCGTGATGAGCAGTTCTTG. This rearrangement joins TRBV10-3 to TRBJ2-1; D is unclear. Trimming shortened V by 5 bases and J by 8 bases, and 16 bases separated the two germline ends. The CDR3 contains 14 residues. Germline loops: CDR1 ENHRY, CDR2 SYGVKD.

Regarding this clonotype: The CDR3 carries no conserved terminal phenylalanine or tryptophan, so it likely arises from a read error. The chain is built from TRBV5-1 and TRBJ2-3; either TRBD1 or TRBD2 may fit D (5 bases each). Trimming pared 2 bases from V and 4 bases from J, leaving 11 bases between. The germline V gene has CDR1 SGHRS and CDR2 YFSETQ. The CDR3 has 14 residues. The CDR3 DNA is TGCGCCAGCAGCTTACAGGAGGCGGCAGATACGCAGTATTGT. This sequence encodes CASSLQEAADTQYC.

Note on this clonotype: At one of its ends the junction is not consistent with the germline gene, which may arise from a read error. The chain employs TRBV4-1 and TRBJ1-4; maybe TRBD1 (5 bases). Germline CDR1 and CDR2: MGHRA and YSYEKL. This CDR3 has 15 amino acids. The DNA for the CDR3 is TGCGCCAGCGGCCAAGTGAGGGGATATAATGAAAAACTATTTTTT. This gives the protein CASGQVRGYNEKLFF.

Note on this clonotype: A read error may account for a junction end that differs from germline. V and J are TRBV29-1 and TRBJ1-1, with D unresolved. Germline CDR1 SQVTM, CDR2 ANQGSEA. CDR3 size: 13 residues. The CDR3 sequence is CRVAPHPNTEAFF. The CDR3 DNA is TGCAGGGTTGCCCCACACCCGAACACTGAAGCCTTCTTT.

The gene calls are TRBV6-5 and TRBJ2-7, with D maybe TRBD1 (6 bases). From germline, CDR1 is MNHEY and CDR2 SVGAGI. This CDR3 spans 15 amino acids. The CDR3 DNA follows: TGTGCCAGCAGCTACAAGGACAGCAGCTCCTACGAGCACTACGTC. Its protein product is CASSYKDSSSYEHYV.

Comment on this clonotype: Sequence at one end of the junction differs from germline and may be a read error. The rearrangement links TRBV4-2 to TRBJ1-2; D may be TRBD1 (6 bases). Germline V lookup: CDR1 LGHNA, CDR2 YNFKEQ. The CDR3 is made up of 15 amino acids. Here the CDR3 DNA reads TGTGCCAGCGGCCAAGTGGTGCAGGGGTACTATGGCCACACCTTC. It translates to CASGQVVQGYYGHTF.

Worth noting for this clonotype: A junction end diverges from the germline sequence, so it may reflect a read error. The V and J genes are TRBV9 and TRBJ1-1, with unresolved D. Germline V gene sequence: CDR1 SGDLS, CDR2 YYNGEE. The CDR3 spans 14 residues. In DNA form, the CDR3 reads TGTGCCAGCGGCGTAACCCACTCGGGCACTGAAGCTTTCTTT. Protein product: CASGVTHSGTEAFF.

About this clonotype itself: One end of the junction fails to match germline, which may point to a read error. The CDR3 is CARSTYLAGVYSEQFF. In DNA, the CDR3 is TGTGCCAGGAGCACCTATCTAGCAGGAGTATACAGTGAGCAGTTCTTC. The J gene is TRBJ2-1, the V gene TRBV11-2; D is possibly TRBD2 (5 bases). Germline V gives CDR1 SGHAT, CDR2 FQNNGV. The CDR3 has 16 amino acids. Looking up the rest from reference TRBV11-2 and TRBJ2-1 gives the full variable domain: EAGVAQSPRYKIIEKRQSVAFWCNPISGHATLYWYQQILGQGPKLLIQFQNNGVVDDSQLPKDRFSAERLKGVDSTLKIQPAKLEDSAVYLCARSTYLAGVYSEQFFGPGTRLTVL.